The next 4 T cell receptor beta chains were all read from a single sample in a study of siplizumab effects on memory and regulatory T cells. Method: immunoSEQ multiplex PCR; TCRdb's copy keeps in-frame clones and lacks some. The sample shows approximately 90,000 clones, 94% of them seen only once. The sequencing input was non-Treg CD4+ T cells sorted from blood. The receptor source for this set is a human donor in good health.

The rearrangement links TRBV7-2 to TRBJ2-1; the match to TRBD2 covers 10 bases. J lost 9 bases, V lost 1 base, and 6 bases had no gene match. Germline V gives CDR1 SGHTA, CDR2 FQGNSA. This CDR3 region has 15 residues. The CDR3 DNA reads TGTGCCAGCAGCTTAGTTACTAGCGGGACGGGTGAGCAGTTCTTC. As protein: CASSLVTSGTGEQFF.

The chain carries TRBV29-1 and TRBJ2-3, with 7 bases identical to TRBD2. CDR1 and CDR2 (germline): SQVTM, ANQGSEA. The CDR3 has 13 amino acids. V was clipped by 5 bases and J by 5 bases; unmatched bases: 7. Here the CDR3 reads CSVSASGGDTQYF. CDR3 nucleotides: TGCAGCGTTTCGGCTAGCGGTGGAGATACGCAGTATTTT.

The rearrangement uses TRBV15 and TRBJ1-2; D remains unclear. The germline V gene encodes CDR1 LNHNV and CDR2 YYDKDF (reference sequence). The length of the CDR3 is 13 residues. Deletions cut 3 bases from V and 4 bases from J, with 9 bases between. CDR3 protein: CATSSARAYGYTF. Here the CDR3 DNA reads TGTGCCACCAGCAGCGCCCGGGCCTATGGCTACACCTTC.

This sequence joins TRBV7-9 and TRBJ2-7; 8 nucleotides align to TRBD2. Germline V gene lookup returns CDR1 SEHNR and CDR2 FQNEAQ (reference sequence). This CDR3 has 15 residues. Trimming took 3 bases from V and 2 from J; bases not matched to a gene: 6. CDR3 in amino acids: CASSLDSGETYEQYF. The CDR3 DNA is TGTGCCAGCAGCTTGGATAGCGGGGAAACCTACGAGCAGTACTTC.